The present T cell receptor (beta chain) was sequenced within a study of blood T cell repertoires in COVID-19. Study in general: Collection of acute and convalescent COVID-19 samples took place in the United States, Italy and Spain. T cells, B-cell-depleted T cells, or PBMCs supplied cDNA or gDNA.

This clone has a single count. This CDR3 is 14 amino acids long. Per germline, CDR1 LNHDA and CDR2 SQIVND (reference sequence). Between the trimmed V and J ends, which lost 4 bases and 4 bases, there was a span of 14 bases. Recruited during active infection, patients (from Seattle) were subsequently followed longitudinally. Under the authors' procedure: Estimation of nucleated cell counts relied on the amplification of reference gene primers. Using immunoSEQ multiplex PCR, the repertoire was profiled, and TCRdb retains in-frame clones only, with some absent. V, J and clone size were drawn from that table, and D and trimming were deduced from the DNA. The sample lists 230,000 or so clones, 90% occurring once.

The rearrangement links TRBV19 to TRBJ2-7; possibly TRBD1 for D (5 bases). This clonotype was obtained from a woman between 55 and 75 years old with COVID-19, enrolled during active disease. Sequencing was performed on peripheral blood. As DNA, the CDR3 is TGTGCCAGTAGTAAGGGGTCAACGTCGTACGAGCAGTACTTC. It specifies CASSKGSTSYEQYF.